Listed below are T cell receptor beta chains from one sample, sequenced in a study of shared clonotypes between healthy human individuals. Data came from immunoSEQ multiplex PCR; TCRdb stores just in-frame clones and leaves some out. Of some 1,900,000 clones in the sample, over 85% were seen once. The specimen was naive CD8+ T cells sorted from blood. The receptors come from a man younger than 35 in good health. Each CDR3 is given without its conserved first and last residue. A D gene is named only where the DNA matches it firmly. A row's size may be missing; if present it is once, few, many or a size class.

J | D | V | size | CDR3
TRBJ2-2 | . | TRBV7-6 | once | ASSLSSWGGQGTGELF
TRBJ2-3 | TRBD2 | TRBV30 | once | AWSVLAAATDTQY
TRBJ2-7 | . | TRBV6-5 | . | ASSQGPRPYEQY
TRBJ2-7 | . | TRBV6-5 | . | ASTPGLNLGEQY
TRBJ1-1 | TRBD1 | TRBV19 | . | ASSTGQDWGTEAF
TRBJ1-2 | TRBD1 | TRBV10-3 | . | AISESEGAPQGYT
TRBJ1-4 | TRBD1 | TRBV5-6 | . | ASSFRDRDEKLF
TRBJ1-5 | . | TRBV6-5 | . | ASSAGFNQPQH
TRBJ2-5 | . | TRBV4-2 | . | ASSPSLWETQY
TRBJ2-1 | TRBD2 | TRBV7-8 | . | ASSLLAGWEQF
TRBJ2-1 | TRBD2 | TRBV27 | once | ASSVGLAAPNEQF
TRBJ2-1 | TRBD2 | TRBV5-6 | . | ASSLGLAVYEQF
TRBJ2-7 | TRBD2 | TRBV2 | once | ASSEGDSGLSYEQY
TRBJ2-1 | . | TRBV21-1 | . | ASSTRTGKGSYNEQF
TRBJ2-1 | . | TRBV2 | . | ASSREWQNNEQF
TRBJ1-2 | TRBD1 | TRBV15 | few | ATSRDRGGAHGYT
TRBJ1-5 | . | TRBV27 | . | ASSFGTGPPGQPQH
TRBJ2-2 | . | TRBV7-2 | . | ASSPDYINTGELF
TRBJ2-2 | . | TRBV30 | . | AWTGVNTGELF
TRBJ1-2 | . | TRBV2 | . | ATPERYGYT
TRBJ1-1 | TRBD1 | TRBV6-4 | . | ASSDSPGTGATEAF
TRBJ1-6 | . | TRBV7-2 | . | ASSANRASPLH
TRBJ2-3 | TRBD2 | TRBV7-3 | . | ASSLGLAGVFTDTQY
TRBJ2-7 | . | TRBV4-1 | . | ASSQDAAGAYEQY
TRBJ2-3 | TRBD2 | TRBV7-8 | . | ASSLGLAGGIRTDTQY
TRBJ2-5 | . | TRBV5-8 | . | ASSLWGRGQETQY
TRBJ2-7 | . | TRBV5-5 | . | ASSLGGSHEQY
TRBJ1-6 | . | TRBV19 | . | ASSMYDGINSPLH
TRBJ2-3 | . | TRBV4-1 | . | ASSQVQPPTPTY
TRBJ1-5 | . | TRBV28 | . | ASSVDSGYSNQPQH
TRBJ1-2 | . | TRBV25-1 | . | ASSEGGRDGYT
TRBJ1-6 | TRBD1 | TRBV6-1 | . | ASRDTGTGNSPLH
TRBJ2-3 | TRBD2 | TRBV2 | . | ASSEAQRGSDTQY
TRBJ2-7 | . | TRBV19 | . | ASSATTYEQY
TRBJ2-7 | . | TRBV2 | . | ASFTMATYEQY